Presented here are 15 T cell receptor beta chains from one specimen sequenced in a study of T cells in Graves' hyperthyroidism and ophthalmopathy (dated by TCRdb to about 2019). Receptor amplification or capture employed multiplex PCR. Sequencing took place on an Illumina HiSeq 2000. Amplification of TCR beta CDR3 regions was carried out from RNA transcripts. The TCR CDR3 was subjected to a first round of RT-PCR using the HTBI primer set and the Qiagen OneStep RT-PCR kit. The public reads were quality trimmed at Q25 with fastp and then assembled into clones with MiXCR by TCRdb, keeping productive beta chains. Every distinct CDR3 protein forms one entry, paired with its most common genes and DNA. Present in this sample are approximately 520,000 distinct CDR3 sequences, around a quarter of which were seen just once. Jointly, the top ten make up approximately 11% of the sample. Sequenced sample: blood. Receptor source: a woman in her twenties or thirties with Graves' ophthalmopathy.

This clonotype came up many times. The chain joins TRBV20-1 to TRBJ1-1; weak D call: TRBD1 (6 bases). This CDR3 region has 17 residues. The germline gives CDR1 DFQATT, CDR2 SNEGSKA (reference sequence). V lost 5 bases, J lost 3 bases, and 25 bases lay in between. This CDR3 reads CSAQRPQGWGFDTEAFF. The CDR3 DNA follows: TGCAGTGCTCAACGCCCACAGGGTTGGGGGTTCGACACTGAAGCTTTCTTT.

Concerning this clonotype: A clone one base away is much larger, so this may be a read error. The V call is TRBV20-1, the J call TRBJ2-5, with D maybe TRBD2 (5 bases). CDR1 and CDR2 from the germline V gene are DFQATT and SNEGSKA (reference sequence). CDR3 length equals 12 residues. Here the CDR3 reads CSAQTSGETRYF. CDR3 nucleotides: TGCAGTGCGCAAACATCTGGGGAGACCCGGTACTTC.

This clonotype was seen repeatedly, ten times or more. The J gene is TRBJ2-7, the V gene TRBV6-5; TRBD1 matches at 10 bases. J gave up 6 bases and V 0 bases, and 5 bases lay outside the gene matches. Germline CDR1 and CDR2: MNHEY and SVGAGI. CDR3 length equals 15 residues. This CDR3 is CASSYSRDRGGEQYF. The DNA for the CDR3 is TGTGCCAGCAGTTACTCCCGGGACAGGGGCGGCGAGCAGTACTTC.

Of note for this clonotype: Being one base from a much bigger clone, this may be a read error. Likely a read error: the CDR3 ends without its conserved phenylalanine or tryptophan. V gene TRBV5-6 combines with J gene TRBJ1-2; 7 positions match TRBD1. Per germline, CDR1 SGHDT and CDR2 YYEEEE. Unmatched junction bases numbered 10, after V lost 4 bases and J lost 4 bases. CDR3 length equals 15 residues. The CDR3: CASSTRDSPFYGYTY. The CDR3 DNA is TGTGCCAGCAGCACCAGGGACAGTCCCTTCTATGGCTACACCTAC.

This clonotype has ten or more counts. The chain has TRBV29-1 and TRBJ2-5; D not resolved. V was pared by 6 bases and J by 2 bases, with 13 bases between. The CDR3 totals 13 residues. Germline values: CDR1 SQVTM, CDR2 ANQGSEA. The CDR3 is CSVEQELQETQYF. DNA for the CDR3: TGCAGCGTAGAGCAGGAACTTCAAGAGACCCAGTACTTC. The full variable domain, its missing parts supplied by reference TRBV29-1 and TRBJ2-5, is SAVISQKPSRDICQRGTSLTIQCQVDSQVTMMFWYRQQPGQSLTLIATANQGSEATYESGFVIDKFPISRPNLTFSTLTVSNMSPEDSSIYLCSVEQELQETQYFGPGTRLLVL.

This clonotype came up many times. The chain links TRBV7-3 to TRBJ1-1, with a possible D match to TRBD1 (6 bases). Trimming stripped 5 bases from V and 6 bases from J, with 13 bases between. Germline values: CDR1 SGHTA, CDR2 FQGTGA. The CDR3 runs to 13 residues. CDR3 sequence: CASSGRGSAEAFF. CDR3 nucleotide sequence: TGTGCCAGCAGCGGCAGGGGTTCCGCTGAAGCTTTCTTT.

The chain employs TRBV12-3 or TRBV12-4 and TRBJ2-7, with 7 bases identical to TRBD1. The CDR3 has 18 amino acids. V lost 2 bases, J lost 5 bases, and 18 bases stayed unmatched. In DNA form, the CDR3 reads TGTGCCAGCAGTTTAAGCAGGGGAAGGGGGCGCTACTTCCACGAGCAGTACTTC. Amino acids: CASSLSRGRGRYFHEQYF.

There are many counts of this clonotype. This chain uses TRBV11-2 with TRBJ2-7; 9 positions agree with TRBD1. With 0 bases clipped from V and 5 bases from J, the junction kept 5 bases outside the gene matches. Looked up from germline, CDR1 is SGHAT and CDR2 is FQNNGV. This CDR3 is built from 15 residues. The CDR3 coding sequence is TGTGCCAGCAGCTTAGATTTGACAGGGGGAGACGAGCAGTACTTC. Its protein is CASSLDLTGGDEQYF.

This clonotype was observed many times. V is TRBV29-1 and J is TRBJ1-1; D is perhaps TRBD1 (6 bases). V was trimmed by 0 bases and J by 1 base, leaving 6 bases between them. The CDR3 extends over 13 amino acids. Germline CDR1 is SQVTM and CDR2 is ANQGSEA. The CDR3 nucleotides are TGCAGCGTTGAAGAGACAGGGAACACTGAAGCTTTCTTT. It codes for CSVEETGNTEAFF.

This clonotype was seen many times. One end of the junction is discordant with germline, which a read error may explain. The chain employs TRBV6-5 and TRBJ1-5; TRBD1 aligns across 7 bases. The length of the CDR3 is 15 residues. Looked up from germline, CDR1 is MNHEY and CDR2 is SVGAGI. CDR3 residues: CASSNSGQSNQPQHF. The CDR3 DNA sequence: TGTGCCAGCAGTAACTCGGGACAGTCTAATCAGCCCCAGCATTTT.

The chain recombines TRBV5-1 with TRBJ1-1; the match to TRBD1 covers 9 bases. CDR3 length: 17 residues. V shed 7 bases, J shed 4 bases, and the junction held 17 bases outside the gene matches. Looked up from germline, CDR1 is SGHRS and CDR2 is YFSETQ. The CDR3 here is CASAPPGQGTVGTEAFF. The CDR3 bases are TGCGCCAGCGCCCCTCCGGGACAGGGCACCGTTGGCACTGAAGCTTTCTTT.

This clonotype has a count of ten or more. The CDR3 here is CASSFRGRRAEKLFF. The CDR3, as DNA: TGTGCCAGCAGTTTCAGAGGACGGCGCGCTGAAAAACTGTTTTTT. V and J are TRBV28 and TRBJ1-4; D remains ambiguous. In germline, CDR1 is MDHEN, CDR2 SYDVKM. Trimming pared 3 bases from V and 7 bases from J, leaving 15 bases between. The CDR3 runs to 15 residues.

This clonotype was seen repeatedly, ten times or more. The chain combines TRBV2 with TRBJ1-2; D unresolved. CDR1 is SNHLY and CDR2 is FYNNEI in the germline V gene. Between the trimmed V and J ends, which lost 2 bases and 10 bases, there was a span of 17 bases. This CDR3 has 14 amino acids. CDR3 residues: CASSELGRAVDYTF. The CDR3 nucleotides are TGTGCCAGCAGTGAACTGGGCCGGGCAGTGGACTACACCTTC.

V is TRBV9 and J is TRBJ2-7; D is ambiguous. This CDR3 has 15 amino acids. Germline V gene sequence: CDR1 SGDLS, CDR2 YYNGEE. Trimming removed 0 bases at V and 3 bases at J, with 13 bases between. The CDR3 reads CASSVEEAEVYEQYF. CDR3 in DNA: TGTGCCAGCAGCGTAGAGGAAGCCGAGGTCTACGAGCAGTACTTC. Supplemented by reference TRBV9 and TRBJ2-7, the full variable domain reads DSGVTQTPKHLITATGQRVTLRCSPRSGDLSVYWYQQSLDQGLQFLIQYYNGEERAKGNILERFSAQQFPDLHSELNLSSLELGDSALYFCASSVEEAEVYEQYFGPGTRLTVT.

The chain carries TRBV6-1 and TRBJ2-7; D ambiguous. Germline V lookup: CDR1 MNHNS, CDR2 SASEGT. V was clipped by 8 bases and J by 2 bases, with 19 bases between them. The CDR3 length is 15 residues. The chain's CDR3 is CASHPDEGLTYEQYF. CDR3 sequence (DNA): TGTGCCAGCCATCCCGACGAAGGCCTAACCTACGAGCAGTACTTC.